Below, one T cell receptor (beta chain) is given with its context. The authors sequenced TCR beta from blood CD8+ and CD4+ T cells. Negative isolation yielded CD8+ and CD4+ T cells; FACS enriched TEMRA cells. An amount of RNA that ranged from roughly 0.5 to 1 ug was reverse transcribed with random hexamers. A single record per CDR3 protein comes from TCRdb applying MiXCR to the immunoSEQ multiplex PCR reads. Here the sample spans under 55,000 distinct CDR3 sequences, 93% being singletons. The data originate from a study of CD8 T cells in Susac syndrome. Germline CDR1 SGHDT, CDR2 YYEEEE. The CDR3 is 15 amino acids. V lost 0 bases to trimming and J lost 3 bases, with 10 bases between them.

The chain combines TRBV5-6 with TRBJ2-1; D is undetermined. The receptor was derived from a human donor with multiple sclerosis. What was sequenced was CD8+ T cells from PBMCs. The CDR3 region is CASSLDSFLYNEQFF. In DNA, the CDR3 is TGTGCCAGCAGCTTGGACAGCTTTCTCTACAATGAGCAGTTCTTC.